What follows are 8 T cell receptor beta chains derived from one specimen sequenced in a study of T cell changes during pregnancy in multiple sclerosis. The data were produced by immunoSEQ multiplex PCR, yet TCRdb's version contains in-frame clones alone and is incomplete. The table has tens of thousands of clones, 90% to 97% seen once. Sequencing used CD8+ T cells from peripheral blood mononuclear cells, obtained after pregnancy. These receptors came from a female donor with multiple sclerosis, enrolled in a pregnancy study.

The J gene is TRBJ2-5, the V gene TRBV29-1; D remains ambiguous. CDR3 length: 10 amino acids. From germline, CDR1 is SQVTM and CDR2 ANQGSEA. The V end lost 7 bases, the J end lost 5 bases, and 8 bases lay between the germline ends. The CDR3 bases are TGCAGCGGCGTCGGGGAGACCCAGTACTTC. This gives the protein CSGVGETQYF.

The genes are TRBV2 and TRBJ2-1; D is unresolved. V was shortened by 1 base and J by 8 bases, with 15 bases between the two germline ends. Germline CDR1 and CDR2: SNHLY and FYNNEI. This CDR3 spans 15 amino acids. The CDR3 is CASSEVVLRSHEQFF. The CDR3 DNA is TGTGCCAGCAGTGAAGTAGTCCTGAGGTCCCATGAGCAGTTCTTC.

The genes are TRBV27 and TRBJ1-2; D possibly corresponds to TRBD1 (5 bases). The CDR3 is 10 residues long. V lost 10 bases and J lost 14, with 17 bases in between. The germline gives CDR1 MNHEY, CDR2 SMNVEV (reference sequence). The CDR3 is CAIPDGAGTF. CDR3 sequence (DNA): TGTGCCATCCCCGACGGGGCGGGAACCTTC.

V usage is TRBV27 and J usage is TRBJ2-7; perhaps TRBD1 as D (6 bases). Per germline, CDR1 MNHEY and CDR2 SMNVEV (reference sequence). Deletions cut 4 bases from V and 0 bases from J, with 19 bases between. The CDR3 covers 17 residues. CDR3 sequence (DNA): TGTGCCAGCAGTTCGGTGCAGGGGCCCTCAAGCTCCTACGAGCAGTACTTC. This codes for CASSSVQGPSSSYEQYF.

The chain recombines TRBV5-1 with TRBJ1-2, with D perhaps TRBD1 (6 bases). V lost 6 bases and J 5 bases, leaving 20 bases between the germline ends. Germline loops: CDR1 SGHRS, CDR2 YFSETQ. The CDR3 has 15 amino acids. CDR3 coding DNA: TGCGCCAGCAACGACAGGACCAACCTGGAGTATGGCTACACCTTC. It specifies CASNDRTNLEYGYTF.

This chain uses TRBV6-1 with TRBJ1-2; 8 nucleotides match TRBD1. V lost 6 bases, J lost 7 bases, and 4 bases stayed unmatched. Germline lookup yields CDR1 MNHNS and CDR2 SASEGT. The CDR3 covers 12 residues. The DNA of the CDR3 is TGTGCCAGCAGCCAGGGGGCGTCTGGCTACACCTTC. Protein product: CASSQGASGYTF.

V gene TRBV4-1 combines with J gene TRBJ2-1, with TRBD1 as a possible D gene (6 bases). The CDR3 sequence is 15 residues long. In germline, CDR1 is MGHRA, CDR2 YSYEKL. Trimming removed 0 bases at V and 3 bases at J, with 9 bases between. The CDR3 nucleotides are TGCGCCAGCAGCCAAGATCCCAGGGGCTACAATGAGCAGTTCTTC. Protein product: CASSQDPRGYNEQFF.

The rearrangement joins TRBV19 to TRBJ1-2, with a weak D call TRBD1 (5 bases). This CDR3 is built from 10 residues. Trimming shortened V by 9 bases and J by 7 bases, and 9 bases separated the two germline ends. Germline-derived CDR1 and CDR2 are LNHDA and SQIVND (reference sequence). CDR3 bases: TGTGCCAGCGGACATCCTGGCTACACCTTC. It yields the protein CASGHPGYTF.